The clone carrying this T cell receptor beta chain has just one count. Its antigen is unknown. Since no conserved phenylalanine or tryptophan closes the CDR3, a read error is the likely cause. No DNA is shown, since the ends of the CDR3 on it are uncertain; the CDR3 is the one TCRdb lists. Not a single patient had been given any form of treatment at any point before undergoing thyroid surgery. TCRdb redid the clone calls on the PCR reads using MiXCR. The sample holds several thousand clones; under 30% are singletons and the top ten take more than 25%. CDR1 is SGHTA, CDR2 FQGNSA, per germline. Termini included, the CDR3 measures 15 amino acids. The data derive from a study of metastatic and nonmetastatic thyroid tumors. About the study: Repertoire data that came from the blood and tumor or nodule tissue of malignant and benign thyroid patients were compared. Study-wide results and caveats: A significant increase in TCR beta diversity was reportedly seen in malignant thyroid tumors relative to benign nodules, in blood and tumor.

Sequenced material: adjacent normal tissue. The chain uses TRBV7-2 and TRBJ2-2; no check of the table's D call, TRBD1, against the DNA was made. This TCR came from a female donor with papillary thyroid cancer or a benign thyroid nodule (not recorded which). Some clones in this sample may be carry-over from other donors' samples. CDR3 sequence: CASSLGQGGTGELSY.